Below are 14 T cell receptor beta chains sequenced from a single sample in a study of shared clonotypes between healthy human individuals. CD45RO-negative CD8 cells positively selected for CCR7 made up the naive population, which excluded terminally differentiated effector memory CD45RA+ cells. Clones were read by immunoSEQ multiplex PCR, and TCRdb kept only the in-frame ones, dropping some. This sample carries some 2,000,000 clones, approximately 94% of them seen once, and the ten largest clones take about 1.1%. The sequencing sample was made of naive CD8+ T cells sorted from blood. These receptors came from a man between 18 and 29 years old in good health.

A word on this clone: Other DNA sequences of this sample code for an identical CDR3. The rearrangement joins TRBV7-9 to TRBJ2-7, with 13 bases identical to TRBD2. Per germline, CDR1 SEHNR and CDR2 FQNEAQ (reference sequence). The CDR3 is made up of 15 amino acids. V gave up 4 bases and J gave up 1 base; unmatched junction bases: 1. CDR3 in DNA: TGTGCCAGCAGCTCGGGACTAGCGGGGTCCTACGAGCAGTACTTC. It yields the protein CASSSGLAGSYEQYF.

The chain recombines TRBV7-9 with TRBJ1-5; a possible D gene is TRBD1 (5 bases). Trimming left V 5 bases short and J 4 bases short, with 18 bases between. The germline gives CDR1 SEHNR, CDR2 FQNEAQ (reference sequence). There are 16 residues in the CDR3. CDR3 nucleotide sequence: TGTGCCAGCAGCAATCCTGACAGCCTTGGGAATCAGCCCCAGCATTTT. Translated, it gives CASSNPDSLGNQPQHF.

V and J are TRBV6-1 and TRBJ2-3; 12 bases line up with TRBD2. CDR1 is MNHNS and CDR2 is SASEGT in the germline V gene. V shed 4 bases and J 0 bases; nucleotides not matched to a gene: 8. CDR3 size: 18 residues. The CDR3 here is CASSVLAGGLFSTDTQYF. The CDR3 nucleotides are TGTGCCAGCAGTGTTCTAGCGGGAGGGTTATTTAGCACAGATACGCAGTATTTT.

V usage is TRBV28 and J usage is TRBJ2-1; TRBD2 agrees at 10 bases. The CDR3 totals 15 residues. Germline CDR1 is MDHEN and CDR2 is SYDVKM. V shed 2 bases and J 4 bases; nucleotides not matched to a gene: 2. The CDR3 sequence is CASSLETSGYNEQFF. In DNA, the CDR3 is TGTGCCAGCAGTTTAGAGACTAGCGGGTACAATGAGCAGTTCTTC.

The chain links TRBV5-4 to TRBJ1-5; possibly TRBD1 for D (6 bases). The CDR3 has 16 residues. From germline, CDR1 is SGHNT and CDR2 YYREEE (reference sequence). With 2 bases removed from V and 0 bases from J, the gap between germline ends came to 12 bases. The CDR3 DNA follows: TGTGCCAGCAGCTTTGGGGGGCGATATAGCAATCAGCCCCAGCATTTT. Encoded protein: CASSFGGRYSNQPQHF.

V usage is TRBV7-9 and J usage is TRBJ2-1; 8 bases map to TRBD1. Germline lookup yields CDR1 SEHNR and CDR2 FQNEAQ (reference sequence). The CDR3 spans 16 residues. V shed 1 base, J shed 8 bases, and the junction held 10 bases outside the gene matches. The CDR3 is CASSLEATGGIHEQFF. The CDR3 DNA reads TGTGCCAGCAGCTTAGAAGCAACAGGGGGGATCCATGAGCAGTTCTTC.

This sequence joins TRBV5-1 and TRBJ1-1, with D tentatively TRBD1 (6 bases). Germline V gene sequence: CDR1 SGHRS, CDR2 YFSETQ. CDR3 length equals 14 residues. V dropped 4 bases and J dropped 3 bases, with 13 bases sitting between them. CDR3 protein: CASSQNAGDTEAFF. The CDR3 nucleotides are TGCGCCAGCAGCCAAAACGCAGGGGACACTGAAGCTTTCTTT.

Remarks on this clone: The sample carries other DNA sequences with the same CDR3. The V and J genes are TRBV5-6 and TRBJ1-6, with a tentative D call TRBD1 (5 bases). V was trimmed by 0 bases and J by 3 bases, leaving 13 bases between them. This CDR3 comprises 17 residues. CDR1 is SGHDT and CDR2 is YYEEEE in the germline V gene. The CDR3 region is CASSLAGTALYNSPLHF. As DNA, the CDR3 is TGTGCCAGCAGCTTGGCCGGGACGGCCCTCTATAATTCACCCCTCCACTTT.

The chain uses TRBV27 and TRBJ2-1, with 14 bases that match TRBD2. After removal of 5 bases from V and 0 bases from J, the junction contained 12 bases not matched to a gene. Germline V gene lookup returns CDR1 MNHEY and CDR2 SMNVEV (reference sequence). This CDR3 is built from 20 residues. The CDR3 bases are TGTGCCAGCAGTCCCTTTGCGACTAGCGGGGGGGTAAGCTCCTACAATGAGCAGTTCTTC. Amino acid sequence: CASSPFATSGGVSSYNEQFF.

The rearrangement uses TRBV2 and TRBJ2-7; D is tentatively TRBD1 or TRBD2 (6 bases each). The CDR3 is 15 amino acids. Trimming pared 2 bases from V and 2 bases from J, leaving 13 bases between. Germline CDR1 reads SNHLY; CDR2 reads FYNNEI. This chain's CDR3 is CASSEWNGGPYEQYF. In nucleotides, the CDR3 is TGTGCCAGCAGTGAATGGAACGGGGGCCCCTACGAGCAGTACTTC.

The rearrangement uses TRBV10-3 and TRBJ1-2, with 7 nucleotides matching TRBD1. The V gene end was trimmed by 0 bases and the J gene end by 1 base; junction bases not matched to a gene: 5. Germline CDR1 ENHRY, CDR2 SYGVKD. This CDR3 comprises 16 residues. DNA for the CDR3: TGTGCCATCAGTGAGTCGGATACAGGGGATAACTATGGCTACACCTTC. Translating gives CAISESDTGDNYGYTF.

The V call is TRBV5-4, the J call TRBJ2-1; possibly TRBD2 for D (5 bases). The CDR3 is 16 residues long. CDR1 is SGHNT, CDR2 YYREEE, per germline (reference sequence). V was trimmed by 4 bases and J by 7 bases, leaving 21 bases between them. The CDR3 loop is CASSQISGTALNEQFF. The CDR3, as DNA: TGTGCCAGCAGCCAAATCAGCGGAACAGCTCTGAATGAGCAGTTCTTC.

The rearrangement links TRBV28 to TRBJ1-6; D might be TRBD1 (6 bases). CDR1 and CDR2 from the germline V gene are MDHEN and SYDVKM. The CDR3 loop spans 14 amino acids. V was clipped by 8 bases and J by 0 bases, with 8 bases between them. This chain's CDR3 is CASRQDSYNSPLHF. CDR3 nucleotides: TGTGCCAGCCGACAGGACTCCTATAATTCACCCCTCCACTTT.

This clone appeared a single time. V is TRBV6-6 and J is TRBJ2-2; 9 bases are shared with TRBD2. CDR3 size: 15 residues. Germline trimming cut 4 bases from V and 6 bases from J; bases unmatched to any gene: 6. Germline V gene lookup returns CDR1 MNHNY and CDR2 SVGAGI (reference sequence). CDR3 sequence: CASSLAGVGAGELFF. CDR3 sequence (DNA): TGTGCCAGCAGTTTAGCGGGAGTGGGCGCCGGGGAGCTGTTTTTT.